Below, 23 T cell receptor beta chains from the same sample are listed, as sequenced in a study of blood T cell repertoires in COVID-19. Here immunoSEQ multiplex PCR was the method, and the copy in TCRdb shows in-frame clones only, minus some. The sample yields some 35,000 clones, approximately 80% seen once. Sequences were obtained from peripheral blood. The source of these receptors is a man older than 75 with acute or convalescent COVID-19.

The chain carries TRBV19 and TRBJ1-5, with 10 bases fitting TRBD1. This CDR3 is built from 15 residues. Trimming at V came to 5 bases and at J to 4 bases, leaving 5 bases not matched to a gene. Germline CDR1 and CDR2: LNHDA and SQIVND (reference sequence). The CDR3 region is CASSWDRGLNQPQHF. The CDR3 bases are TGTGCCAGTAGTTGGGACAGGGGTTTGAATCAGCCCCAGCATTTT.

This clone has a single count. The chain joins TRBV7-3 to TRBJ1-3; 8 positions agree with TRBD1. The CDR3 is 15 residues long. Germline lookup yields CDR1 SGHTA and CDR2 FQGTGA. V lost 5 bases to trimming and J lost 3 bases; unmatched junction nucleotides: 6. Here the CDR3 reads CASSQGGTGGNTIYF. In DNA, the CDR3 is TGTGCCAGCAGCCAAGGAGGGACAGGTGGAAACACCATATATTTT.

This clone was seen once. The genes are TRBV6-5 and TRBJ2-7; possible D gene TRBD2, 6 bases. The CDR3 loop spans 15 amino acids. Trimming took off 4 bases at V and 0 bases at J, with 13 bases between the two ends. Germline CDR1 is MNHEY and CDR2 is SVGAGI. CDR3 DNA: TGTGCCAGCAGTTTCTATGCGGGATCCTCCTACGAGCAGTACTTC. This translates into CASSFYAGSSYEQYF.

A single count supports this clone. CDR3 sequence reads: CASNTGNIGNTIYF. CDR3 sequence (DNA): TGTGCCAGCAACACAGGGAACATCGGAAACACCATATATTTT. The rearrangement uses TRBV2 and TRBJ1-3, with a tentative D call TRBD1 (6 bases). The length of the CDR3 is 14 residues. Trimming stripped 7 bases from V and 4 bases from J, with 14 bases between. Germline V gives CDR1 SNHLY, CDR2 FYNNEI.

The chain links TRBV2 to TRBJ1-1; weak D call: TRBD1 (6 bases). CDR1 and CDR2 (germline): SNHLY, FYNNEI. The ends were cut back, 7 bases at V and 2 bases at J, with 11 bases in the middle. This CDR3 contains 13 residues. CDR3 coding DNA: TGTGCCAGCATACGGGACACAAACACTGAAGCTTTCTTT. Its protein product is CASIRDTNTEAFF.

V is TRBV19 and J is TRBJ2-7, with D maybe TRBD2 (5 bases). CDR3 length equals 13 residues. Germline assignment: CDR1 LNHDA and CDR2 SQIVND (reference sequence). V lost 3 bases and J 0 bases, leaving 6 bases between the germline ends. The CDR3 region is CASSIEGSYEQYF. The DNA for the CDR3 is TGTGCCAGTAGTATCGAGGGCTCCTACGAGCAGTACTTC.

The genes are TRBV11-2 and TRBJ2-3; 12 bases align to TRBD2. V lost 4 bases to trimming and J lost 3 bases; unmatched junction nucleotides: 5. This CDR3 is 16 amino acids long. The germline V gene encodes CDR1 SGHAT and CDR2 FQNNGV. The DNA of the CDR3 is TGTGCCAGCAGCTCGACTGGACTAGCGGGAACAGATACGCAGTATTTT. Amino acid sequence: CASSSTGLAGTDTQYF.

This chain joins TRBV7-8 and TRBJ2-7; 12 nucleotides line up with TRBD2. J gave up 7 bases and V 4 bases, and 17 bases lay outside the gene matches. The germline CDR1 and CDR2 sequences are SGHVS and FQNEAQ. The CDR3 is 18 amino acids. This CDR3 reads CASSSPKAMASGGDEQYF. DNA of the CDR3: TGTGCCAGCAGCTCCCCCAAGGCTATGGCTAGCGGGGGGGATGAGCAGTACTTC.

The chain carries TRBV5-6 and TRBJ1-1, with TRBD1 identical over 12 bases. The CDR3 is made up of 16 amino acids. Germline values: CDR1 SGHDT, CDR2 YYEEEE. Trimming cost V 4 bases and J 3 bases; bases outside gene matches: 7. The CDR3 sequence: CASSPGQGAPDTEAFF. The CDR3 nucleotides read TGTGCCAGCAGCCCGGGACAGGGGGCGCCGGACACTGAAGCTTTCTTT.

CDR3 region: CASSYSKANRARQPQHF. Written as DNA, the CDR3 is TGTGCCAGCAGTTACTCGAAGGCCAACAGGGCAAGACAGCCCCAGCATTTT. The genes are TRBV6-2 or TRBV6-3 and TRBJ1-5, with D possibly TRBD1 on 6 matching bases. This CDR3 contains 17 residues. Germline assignment: CDR1 MNHEY and CDR2 SVGEGT. V lost 0 bases and J 7 bases, leaving 19 bases between the germline ends.

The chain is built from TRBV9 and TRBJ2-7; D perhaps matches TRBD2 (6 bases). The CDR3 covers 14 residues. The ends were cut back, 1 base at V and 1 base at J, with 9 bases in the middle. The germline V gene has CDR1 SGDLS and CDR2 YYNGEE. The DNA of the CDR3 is TGTGCCAGCAGCGTATCGGGGGTGTCCTACGAGCAGTACTTC. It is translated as CASSVSGVSYEQYF.

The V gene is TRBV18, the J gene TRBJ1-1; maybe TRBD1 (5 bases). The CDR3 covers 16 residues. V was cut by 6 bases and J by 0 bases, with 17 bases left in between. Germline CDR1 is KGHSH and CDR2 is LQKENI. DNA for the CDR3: TGTGCCAGCTCCCTACCAAGGACATCGGTGAACACTGAAGCTTTCTTT. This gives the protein CASSLPRTSVNTEAFF.

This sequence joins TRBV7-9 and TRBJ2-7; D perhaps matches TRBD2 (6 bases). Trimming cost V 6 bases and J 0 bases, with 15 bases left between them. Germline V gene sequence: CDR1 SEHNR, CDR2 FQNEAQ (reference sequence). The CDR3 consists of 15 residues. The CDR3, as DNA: TGTGCCAGCAGACACACCGGACTAAGCTCCTACGAGCAGTACTTC. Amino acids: CASRHTGLSSYEQYF.

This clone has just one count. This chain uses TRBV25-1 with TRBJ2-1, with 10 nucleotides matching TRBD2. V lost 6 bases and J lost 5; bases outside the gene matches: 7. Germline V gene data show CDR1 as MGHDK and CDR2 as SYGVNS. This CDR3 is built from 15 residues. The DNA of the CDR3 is TGTGCCAGCAGCGAAGCGGGGGGGCGGAACAATGAGCAGTTCTTC. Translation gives CASSEAGGRNNEQFF.

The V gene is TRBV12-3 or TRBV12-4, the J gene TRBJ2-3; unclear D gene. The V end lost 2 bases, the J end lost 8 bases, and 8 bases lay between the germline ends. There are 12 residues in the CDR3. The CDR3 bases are TGTGCCAGCAGTTTAATCCCGGGTACGCAGTATTTT. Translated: CASSLIPGTQYF.

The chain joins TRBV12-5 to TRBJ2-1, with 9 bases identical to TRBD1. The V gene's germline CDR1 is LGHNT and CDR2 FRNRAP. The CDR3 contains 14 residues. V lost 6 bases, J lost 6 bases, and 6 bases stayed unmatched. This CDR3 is CASGPGQGGNEQFF. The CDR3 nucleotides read TGTGCTAGTGGCCCGGGACAGGGTGGCAATGAGCAGTTCTTC.

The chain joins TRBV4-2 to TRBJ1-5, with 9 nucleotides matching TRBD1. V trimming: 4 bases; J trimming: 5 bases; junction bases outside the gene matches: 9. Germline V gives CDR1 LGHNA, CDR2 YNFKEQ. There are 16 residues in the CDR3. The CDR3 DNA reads TGTGCCAGCAGCCCGGGACAGGGTGGCGGTGATCAGCCCCAGCATTTT. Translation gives CASSPGQGGGDQPQHF.

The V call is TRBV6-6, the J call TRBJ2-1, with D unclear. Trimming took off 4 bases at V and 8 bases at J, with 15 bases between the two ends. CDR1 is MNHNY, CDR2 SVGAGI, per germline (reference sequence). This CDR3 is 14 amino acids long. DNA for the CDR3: TGTGCCAGCAGTTCGACCCCGGGTATAGATGAGCAGTTCTTC. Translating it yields CASSSTPGIDEQFF.

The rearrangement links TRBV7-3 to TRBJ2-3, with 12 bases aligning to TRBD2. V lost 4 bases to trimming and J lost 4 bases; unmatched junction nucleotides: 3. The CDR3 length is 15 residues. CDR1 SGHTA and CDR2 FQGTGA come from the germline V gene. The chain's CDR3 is CASSSLAGGPDTQYF. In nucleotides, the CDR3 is TGTGCCAGCAGCTCCCTAGCGGGAGGGCCAGATACGCAGTATTTT.

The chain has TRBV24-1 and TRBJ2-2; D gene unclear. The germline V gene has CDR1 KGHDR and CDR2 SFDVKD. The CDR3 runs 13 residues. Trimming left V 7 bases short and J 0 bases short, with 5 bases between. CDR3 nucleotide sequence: TGTGCCACCAGCAGGCCGAACACCGGGGAGCTGTTTTTT. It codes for CATSRPNTGELFF.

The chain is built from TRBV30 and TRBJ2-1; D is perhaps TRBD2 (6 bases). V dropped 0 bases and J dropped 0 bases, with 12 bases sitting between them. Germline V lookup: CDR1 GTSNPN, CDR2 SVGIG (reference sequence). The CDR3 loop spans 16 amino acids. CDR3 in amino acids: CAWSVHAGSSYNEQFF. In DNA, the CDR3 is TGTGCCTGGAGTGTACACGCGGGGAGCTCCTACAATGAGCAGTTCTTC. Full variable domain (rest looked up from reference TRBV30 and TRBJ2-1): SQTIHQWPATLVQPVGSPLSLECTVEGTSNPNLYWYRQAAGRGLQLLFYSVGIGQISSEVPQNLSASRPQDRQFILSSKKLLLSDSGFYLCAWSVHAGSSYNEQFFGPGTRLTVL.

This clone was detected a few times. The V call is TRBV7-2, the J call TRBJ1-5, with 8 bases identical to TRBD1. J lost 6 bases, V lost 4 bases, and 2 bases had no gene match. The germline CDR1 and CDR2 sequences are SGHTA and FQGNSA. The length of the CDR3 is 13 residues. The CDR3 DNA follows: TGTGCCAGCAGCTCGGACAGGGTTCAGCCCCAGCATTTT. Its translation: CASSSDRVQPQHF. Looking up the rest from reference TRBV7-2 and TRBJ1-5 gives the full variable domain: GAGVSQSPSNKVTEKGKDVELRCDPISGHTALYWYRQSLGQGLEFLIYFQGNSAPDKSGLPSDRFSAERTGGSVSTLTIQRTQQEDSAVYLCASSSDRVQPQHFGDGTRLSIL.

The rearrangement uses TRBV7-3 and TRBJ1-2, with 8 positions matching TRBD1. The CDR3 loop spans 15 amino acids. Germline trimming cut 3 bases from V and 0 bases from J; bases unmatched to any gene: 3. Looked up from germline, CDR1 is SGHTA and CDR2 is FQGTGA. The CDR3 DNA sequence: TGTGCCAGCAGCTTGGGACAGGACCCTAACTATGGCTACACCTTC. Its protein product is CASSLGQDPNYGYTF.